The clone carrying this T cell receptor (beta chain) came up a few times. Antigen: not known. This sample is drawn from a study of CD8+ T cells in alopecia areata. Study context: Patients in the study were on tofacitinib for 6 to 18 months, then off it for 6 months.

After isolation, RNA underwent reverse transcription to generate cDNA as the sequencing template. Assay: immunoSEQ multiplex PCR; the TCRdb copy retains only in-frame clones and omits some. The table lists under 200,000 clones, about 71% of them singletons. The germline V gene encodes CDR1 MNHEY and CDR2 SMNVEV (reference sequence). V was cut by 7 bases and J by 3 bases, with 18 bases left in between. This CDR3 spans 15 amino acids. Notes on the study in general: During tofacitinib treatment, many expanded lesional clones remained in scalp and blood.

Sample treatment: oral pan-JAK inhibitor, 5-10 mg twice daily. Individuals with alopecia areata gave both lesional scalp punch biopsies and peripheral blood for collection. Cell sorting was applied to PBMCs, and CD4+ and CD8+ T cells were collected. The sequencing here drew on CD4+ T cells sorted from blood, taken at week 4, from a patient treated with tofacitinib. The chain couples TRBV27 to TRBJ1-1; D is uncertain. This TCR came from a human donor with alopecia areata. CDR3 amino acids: CASTPFSGWDTEAFF. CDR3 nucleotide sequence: TGTGCCAGCACCCCCTTTTCGGGGTGGGACACTGAAGCTTTCTTT.